Listed below are T cell receptor beta chains from one sample, sequenced in a study of cytomegalovirus exposure and HLA in healthy donors. Sequencing was performed with immunoSEQ multiplex PCR; in TCRdb, only in-frame clones are kept and a portion is missing. The top ten hold under 4.5% of the sample, which has approximately 100,000 clones, roughly 80% seen once. Material for sequencing was PBMCs. The receptors originated from a man aged 45-65 years in good health and CMV-seropositive. Each CDR3 is given with its conserved first and last residue. A D gene is named only where the DNA matches it firmly. Some rows have no size entry. The others give once, few or many, or a class for an expanded clone.

J gene,V gene,clone size,D gene,CDR3 DNA,CDR3 protein
TRBJ2-1,TRBV5-1,-,TRBD2,TGCGCCAGCAGCTTTACGGGAGGTCATGAGCAGTTCTTC,CASSFTGGHEQFF
TRBJ2-7,TRBV7-2,-,TRBD2,TGTGCCAGCAGCTTAGCGTTTGGCGGGAGCTCCTACGAGCAGTACTTC,CASSLAFGGSSYEQYF
TRBJ1-4,TRBV10-3,few,TRBD1,TGTGCCATCAGTCCGGGGACAGGGAATGAAAAACTGTTTTTT,CAISPGTGNEKLFF
TRBJ2-5,TRBV15,-,-,TGTGCCACCAGCATTATCGGGGAAGAAGAGACCCAGTACTTC,CATSIIGEEETQYF
TRBJ2-1,TRBV28,few,-,TGTGCCAGCAGTTTATCGGCTAGCCATGTGAATGAGCAGTTCTTC,CASSLSASHVNEQFF
TRBJ2-7,TRBV11-2,-,-,TGTGCCAGCAGCATCAGGGACTACGAGCAGTACTTC,CASSIRDYEQYF
TRBJ2-4,TRBV2,-,-,TGTGCCAGCAGTGAATCGACGGGAACTCTAGCCAAAAACATTCAGTACTTC,CASSESTGTLAKNIQYF
TRBJ2-7,TRBV6-5,-,TRBD1,TGTGCCAGCAGTGTAAGGACAGGGTTAGGCGAGCAGTACTTC,CASSVRTGLGEQYF
TRBJ2-7,TRBV30,-,TRBD2,TGTGCGTTGCGGGAGGTAAGCTACGAGCAGTACTTC,CALREVSYEQYF
TRBJ1-6,TRBV6-5,once,TRBD1,TGTGCCAGCACCCCGACAGGGAATTCACCCCTCCACTTT,CASTPTGNSPLHF
TRBJ1-6,TRBV28,-,TRBD1,TGTGCCAGCAGTCCCCCGACGGGACAGAGAAATTCACCCCTCCACTTT,CASSPPTGQRNSPLHF
TRBJ2-7,TRBV28,-,TRBD2,TGTGCCAGCAGTTTACCCCGACTAGCGGGAGGGCCCTCCTACGAGCAGTACTTC,CASSLPRLAGGPSYEQYF
TRBJ2-3,TRBV30,-,-,TGTGCCTGGAGTCTGCCGGTACGGAGAACAGATACGCAGTATTTT,CAWSLPVRRTDTQYF
TRBJ2-1,TRBV6-1,-,TRBD2,TGTGCCAGCAGCCGCGGGGGCAATGAGCAGTTCTTC,CASSRGGNEQFF
TRBJ1-2,TRBV21-1,-,-,TGTGCCAGCAGCAATAGATGGGGCGGTGGCTACACCTTC,CASSNRWGGGYTF
TRBJ2-2,TRBV5-1,-,TRBD1,TGCGCCAGCAGCTGGGGACCGACAGGGGGCGACACCGGGGAGCTGTTTTTT,CASSWGPTGGDTGELFF
TRBJ2-7,TRBV5-1,medium-sized,-,TGCGCCAGCAGCTCTCACGCTGGTAGAGATCTCTTCTTC,CASSSHAGRDLFF
TRBJ2-3,TRBV2,-,TRBD1,TGTGCCAGCAGTGACCAGGGGGCCACAGATACGCAGTATTTT,CASSDQGATDTQYF
TRBJ2-3,TRBV14,-,-,TGTGCCAGCAGCCAAAATCGCGGGTCAGATACGCAGTATTTT,CASSQNRGSDTQYF
TRBJ1-2,TRBV28,few,-,TGTGCCAGCAGTACGGGACAAGCCTATGGCTACACCTTC,CASSTGQAYGYTF
TRBJ2-1,TRBV11-3,-,-,TGTGCCAGCAGCTTAACGGGAGAGGTCTACAATGAGCAGTTCTTC,CASSLTGEVYNEQFF
TRBJ2-1,TRBV11-3,-,TRBD2,TGTGCCAGCAGCCCTGGGACTAGCGGGAGATATGAGCAGTTCTTC,CASSPGTSGRYEQFF
TRBJ2-3,TRBV19,-,TRBD1,TGTGCCAGTAGTTCATGGACAGGGCCGGATACGCAGTATTTT,CASSSWTGPDTQYF
TRBJ2-5,TRBV10-3,-,-,TGTGCCATCAGTGACAGGGGCGGGGGAGAGACCCAGTACTTC,CAISDRGGGETQYF
TRBJ2-1,TRBV6-4,-,-,TGTGCCAGCAGTGTCGGGGGTAGCTCCTACAATGAGCAGTTCTTC,CASSVGGSSYNEQFF
TRBJ1-6,TRBV30,-,TRBD1,TGTGCTTGGAGTATGGGGGACAGGGTTAACTCACCCCTCCACTTT,CAWSMGDRVNSPLHF
TRBJ1-1,TRBV11-2,-,-,TGTGCCAGCAGCTTAGTGGGGGGGCTGAACACTGAAGCTTTCTTT,CASSLVGGLNTEAFF
TRBJ2-1,TRBV6-5,-,-,TGTGCCAGCAGTTCCCTACTGGCGGGAAGTAGTGGTGAGCAGTTCTTC,CASSSLLAGSSGEQFF
TRBJ1-2,TRBV30,-,-,TGTGCCTGGAGTGTACTAGGGAACTATGGCTACACCTTC,CAWSVLGNYGYTF
TRBJ2-1,TRBV2,-,-,TGTGCCAGCAGTGGTAGGCAGGGCAATGAGCAGTTCTTC,CASSGRQGNEQFF
TRBJ2-7,TRBV28,-,TRBD1,TGTGCCAGCAACAAGACAGGGTTCAGGATCCCCGAGCAGTACTTC,CASNKTGFRIPEQYF
TRBJ2-2,TRBV7-9,-,-,TGTGCCAGCAGCAACCCCCTCGACAGCACCGGGGAGCTGTTTTTT,CASSNPLDSTGELFF
TRBJ1-1,TRBV6-1,few,-,TGTGCCAGCAGTGGGGCCTCAAACAGGGAGAGGAGCACTGAAGCTTTCTTT,CASSGASNRERSTEAFF
TRBJ2-7,TRBV5-6,-,-,TGTGCCAGCAGCGAAACGGGTCAGCAGTACTTC,CASSETGQQYF
TRBJ2-6,TRBV27,-,-,TGTGCCAGCAGCTTCCGCCTGGGGTTGGGGGGCTCTGGGGCCAACGTCCTGACTTTC,CASSFRLGLGGSGANVLTF
TRBJ2-1,TRBV19,-,-,TGTGCCAGTAGTGCAGGATCTGAGCAGTTCTTC,CASSAGSEQFF
TRBJ2-5,TRBV9,-,TRBD1,TGTGCCAGCAGCGTAGCTGGGACAGGGGATGAGACCCAATACTTC,CASSVAGTGDETQYF
TRBJ2-5,TRBV19,-,TRBD1,TGTGCCAGTAGTCCGAGTTGGACAGGGGGAGAGACCCAGTACTTC,CASSPSWTGGETQYF
TRBJ2-1,TRBV5-6,-,TRBD2,TGTGCCAGCAGCCCCAGGAGCGGGAGTCAAAATGAGCAGTTCTTC,CASSPRSGSQNEQFF
TRBJ1-4,TRBV28,-,TRBD1,TGTGCCAGCAGCCCTCCCCTCCCGGGACAGGGATTGGGTGAAAAACTGTTTTTT,CASSPPLPGQGLGEKLFF
TRBJ2-3,TRBV2,-,TRBD2,TGTGCCAGCACCGGACTAGCGGATAGCACAGATACGCAGTATTTT,CASTGLADSTDTQYF
TRBJ1-1,TRBV6-5,-,-,TGTGCCAGCAGGGAGACAGGAGGGAACACTGAAGCTTTCTTT,CASRETGGNTEAFF
TRBJ2-3,TRBV30,-,-,TGTGCCTGGACGGCGGCTAGCACAGATACGCAGTATTTT,CAWTAASTDTQYF
TRBJ2-7,TRBV5-1,once,TRBD1,TGCGCCAGCAGCCCGGGACAGGGTACCGACGAGCAGTACTTC,CASSPGQGTDEQYF
TRBJ1-1,TRBV27,-,-,TGTGCCAGCAGTTGGACATGGAACACTGAAGCTTTCTTT,CASSWTWNTEAFF
TRBJ1-1,TRBV28,-,-,TGTGCCAGCAGTTTAGGGCGGGCGGGAAGAACTGAAGCTTTCTTT,CASSLGRAGRTEAFF
TRBJ2-7,TRBV6-5,-,-,TGTGCCAGCAGGCGGGGCTGGGGGAGCTCCTACGAGCAGTACTTC,CASRRGWGSSYEQYF
TRBJ2-2,TRBV11-3,-,TRBD2,TGTGCCAGCAGCTTAGATTTGCTTAGCGGGAGCTCCGGGGAGCTGTTTTTT,CASSLDLLSGSSGELFF